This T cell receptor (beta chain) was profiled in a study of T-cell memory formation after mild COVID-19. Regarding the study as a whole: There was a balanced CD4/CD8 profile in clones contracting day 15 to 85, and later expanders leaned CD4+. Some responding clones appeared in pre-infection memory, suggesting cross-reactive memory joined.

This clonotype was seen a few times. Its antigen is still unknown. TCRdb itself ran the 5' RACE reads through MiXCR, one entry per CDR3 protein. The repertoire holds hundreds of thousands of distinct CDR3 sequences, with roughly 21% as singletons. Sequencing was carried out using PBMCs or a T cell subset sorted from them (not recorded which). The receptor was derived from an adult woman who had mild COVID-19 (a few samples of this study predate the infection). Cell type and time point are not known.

CDR3 protein: CASSTRRSGGPASSYNEQFF. In nucleotides, the CDR3 is TGTGCCAGCAGCACCCGTCGGTCCGGGGGGCCGGCCAGCTCCTACAATGAGCAGTTCTTC. The rearrangement links TRBV9 to TRBJ2-1, with a possible D match to TRBD2 (7 bases). The germline V and J ends were trimmed by 4 bases and 0 bases, with 26 bases remaining between them. From germline, CDR1 is SGDLS and CDR2 YYNGEE. The CDR3 spans 20 residues. Full variable domain (rest looked up from reference TRBV9 and TRBJ2-1): DSGVTQTPKHLITATGQRVTLRCSPRSGDLSVYWYQQSLDQGLQFLIQYYNGEERAKGNILERFSAQQFPDLHSELNLSSLELGDSALYFCASSTRRSGGPASSYNEQFFGPGTRLTVL.